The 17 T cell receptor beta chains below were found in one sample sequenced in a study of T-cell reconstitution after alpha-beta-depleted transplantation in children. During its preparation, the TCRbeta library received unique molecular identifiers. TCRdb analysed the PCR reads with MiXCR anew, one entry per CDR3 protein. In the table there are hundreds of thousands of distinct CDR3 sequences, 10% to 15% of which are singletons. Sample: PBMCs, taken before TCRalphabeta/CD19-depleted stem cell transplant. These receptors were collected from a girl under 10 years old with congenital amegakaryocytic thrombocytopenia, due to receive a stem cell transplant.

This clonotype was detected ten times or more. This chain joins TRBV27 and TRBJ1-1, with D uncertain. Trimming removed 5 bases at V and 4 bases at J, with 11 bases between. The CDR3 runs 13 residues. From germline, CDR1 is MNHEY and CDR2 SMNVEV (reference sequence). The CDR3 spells CASSMVWGTEAFF. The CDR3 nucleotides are TGTGCCAGCAGTATGGTGTGGGGCACTGAAGCTTTCTTT.

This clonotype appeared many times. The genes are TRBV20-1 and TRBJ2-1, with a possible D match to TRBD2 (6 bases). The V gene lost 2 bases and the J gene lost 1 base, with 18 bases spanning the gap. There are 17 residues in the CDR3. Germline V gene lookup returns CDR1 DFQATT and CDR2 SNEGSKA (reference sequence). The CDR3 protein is CSARSPEGLGSYNEQFF. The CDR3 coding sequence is TGCAGTGCTAGATCTCCGGAGGGCCTAGGGTCCTACAATGAGCAGTTCTTC.

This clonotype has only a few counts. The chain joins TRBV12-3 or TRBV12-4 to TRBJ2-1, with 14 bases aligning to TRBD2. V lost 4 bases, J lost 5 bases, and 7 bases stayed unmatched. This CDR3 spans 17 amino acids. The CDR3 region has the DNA TGTGCCAGCAGTTCCTCACCGGGACTAGCGGGAGACAATGAGCAGTTCTTC. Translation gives CASSSSPGLAGDNEQFF.

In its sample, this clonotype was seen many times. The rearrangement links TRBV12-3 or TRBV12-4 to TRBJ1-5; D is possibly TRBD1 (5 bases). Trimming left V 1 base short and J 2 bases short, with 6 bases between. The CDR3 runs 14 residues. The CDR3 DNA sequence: TGTGCCAGCAGTTTAGGGGGCCGCAATCAGCCCCAGCATTTT. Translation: CASSLGGRNQPQHF.

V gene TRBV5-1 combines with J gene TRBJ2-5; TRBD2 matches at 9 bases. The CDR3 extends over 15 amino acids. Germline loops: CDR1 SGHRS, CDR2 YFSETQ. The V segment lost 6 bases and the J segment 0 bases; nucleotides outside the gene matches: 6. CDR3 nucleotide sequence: TGCGCCAGCATGATGGCTAGCGGGAACCAAGAGACCCAGTACTTC. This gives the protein CASMMASGNQETQYF.

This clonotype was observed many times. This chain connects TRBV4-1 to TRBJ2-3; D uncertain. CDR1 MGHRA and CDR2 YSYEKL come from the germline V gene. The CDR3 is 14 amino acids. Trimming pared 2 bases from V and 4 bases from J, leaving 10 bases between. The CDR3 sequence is CASSQSGVADTQYF. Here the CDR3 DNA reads TGCGCCAGCAGCCAATCTGGGGTAGCAGATACGCAGTATTTT.

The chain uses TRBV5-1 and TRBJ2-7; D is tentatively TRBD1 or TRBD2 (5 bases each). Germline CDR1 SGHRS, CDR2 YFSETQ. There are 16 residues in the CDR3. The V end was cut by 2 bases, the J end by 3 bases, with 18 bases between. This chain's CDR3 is CASSFTLEGRFYEQYF. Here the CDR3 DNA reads TGCGCCAGCAGCTTTACCTTAGAGGGGAGATTCTACGAGCAGTACTTC.

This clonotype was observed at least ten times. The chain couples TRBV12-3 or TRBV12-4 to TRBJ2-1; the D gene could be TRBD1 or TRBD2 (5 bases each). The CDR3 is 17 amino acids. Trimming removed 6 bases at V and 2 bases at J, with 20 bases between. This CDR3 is CASSLGVSWGAYNEQFF. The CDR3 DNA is TGTGCCAGCAGCCTGGGGGTGTCTTGGGGAGCCTACAATGAGCAGTTCTTC.

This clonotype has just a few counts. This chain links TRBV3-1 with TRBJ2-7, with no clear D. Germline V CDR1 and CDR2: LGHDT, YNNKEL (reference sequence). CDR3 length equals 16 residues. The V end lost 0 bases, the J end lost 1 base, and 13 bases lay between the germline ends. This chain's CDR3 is CASSQDLGMISYEQYF. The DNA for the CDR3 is TGTGCCAGCAGCCAAGATCTGGGTATGATTTCCTACGAGCAGTACTTC.

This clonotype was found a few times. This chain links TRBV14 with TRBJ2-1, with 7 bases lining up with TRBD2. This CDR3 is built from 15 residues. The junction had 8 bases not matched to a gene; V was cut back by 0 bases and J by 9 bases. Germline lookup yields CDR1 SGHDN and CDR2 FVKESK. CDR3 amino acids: CASSQDLAGVAEQFF. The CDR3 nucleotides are TGTGCCAGCAGCCAAGATTTAGCGGGCGTCGCTGAGCAGTTCTTC.

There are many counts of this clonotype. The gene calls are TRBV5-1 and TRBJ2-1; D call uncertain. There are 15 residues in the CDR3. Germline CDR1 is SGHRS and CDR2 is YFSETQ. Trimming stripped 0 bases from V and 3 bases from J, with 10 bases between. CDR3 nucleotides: TGCGCCAGCAGCTTGGATAGGGATGGCTACAATGAGCAGTTCTTC. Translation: CASSLDRDGYNEQFF.

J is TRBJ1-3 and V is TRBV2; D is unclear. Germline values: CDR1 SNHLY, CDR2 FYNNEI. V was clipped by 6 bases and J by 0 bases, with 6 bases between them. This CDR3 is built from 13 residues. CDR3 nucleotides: TGTGCCAGCAGCAAAAGCTCTGGAAACACCATATATTTT. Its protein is CASSKSSGNTIYF.

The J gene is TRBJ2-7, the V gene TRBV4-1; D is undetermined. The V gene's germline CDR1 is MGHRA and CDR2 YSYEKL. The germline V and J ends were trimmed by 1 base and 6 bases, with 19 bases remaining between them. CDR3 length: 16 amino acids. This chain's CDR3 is CASSQVLADRSREQYF. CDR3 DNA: TGCGCCAGCAGCCAAGTCTTAGCCGATCGCTCTCGCGAGCAGTACTTC.

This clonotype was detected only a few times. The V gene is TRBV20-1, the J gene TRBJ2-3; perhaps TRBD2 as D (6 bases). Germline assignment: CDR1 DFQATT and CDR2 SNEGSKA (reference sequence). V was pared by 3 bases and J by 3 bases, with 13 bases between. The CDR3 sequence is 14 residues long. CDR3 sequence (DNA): TGCAGTGCTAGTCGGGGAGGACGGACAGATACGCAGTATTTT. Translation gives CSASRGGRTDTQYF.

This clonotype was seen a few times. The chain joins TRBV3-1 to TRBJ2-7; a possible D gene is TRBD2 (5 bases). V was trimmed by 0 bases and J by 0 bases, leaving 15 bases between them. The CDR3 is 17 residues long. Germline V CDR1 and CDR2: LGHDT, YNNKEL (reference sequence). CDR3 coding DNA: TGTGCCAGCAGCCAAGAGGTAGGAACGGGGAGCTCCTACGAGCAGTACTTC. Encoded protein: CASSQEVGTGSSYEQYF.

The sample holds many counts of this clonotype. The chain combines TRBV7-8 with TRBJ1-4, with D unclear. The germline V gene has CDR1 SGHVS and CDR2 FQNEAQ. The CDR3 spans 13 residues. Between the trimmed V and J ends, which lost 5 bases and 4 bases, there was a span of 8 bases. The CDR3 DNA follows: TGTGCCAGCAGCCTTGGGCATAATGAAAAACTGTTTTTT. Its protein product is CASSLGHNEKLFF.

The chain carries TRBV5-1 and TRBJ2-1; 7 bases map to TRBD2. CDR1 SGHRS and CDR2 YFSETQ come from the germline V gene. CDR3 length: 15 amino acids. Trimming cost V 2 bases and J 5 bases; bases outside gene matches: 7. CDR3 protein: CASSLGLAADNEQFF. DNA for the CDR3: TGCGCCAGCAGCTTAGGCCTAGCGGCCGACAATGAGCAGTTCTTC.